A selection of T cell receptor beta chains follows, all from one sample in a study. TCRdb called the 5' RACE reads again in MiXCR, with one record for every CDR3 protein. The data contain about 40,000 distinct CDR3 sequences, about 20% of them singletons. The sequenced sample consisted of Tregs sorted from blood. All receptors derive from a female donor with breast cancer. Each CDR3 is given without its conserved first and last residue. Each record gives: CDR3 length, J gene, V gene, CDR3 protein.

cdr3_length: 14; j_call: TRBJ2-7; v_call: TRBV20-1; cdr3_aa: SARDLGSGNSYEQY
cdr3_length: 12; j_call: TRBJ2-7; v_call: TRBV25-1; cdr3_aa: ASSESHGGYEQY
cdr3_length: 10; j_call: TRBJ2-1; v_call: TRBV12-3/TRBV12-4; cdr3_aa: ASSLPLTEQF
cdr3_length: 13; j_call: TRBJ2-3; v_call: TRBV28; cdr3_aa: ASSSPGPAQDTQY
cdr3_length: 11; j_call: TRBJ2-7; v_call: TRBV20-1; cdr3_aa: SARGDYGYEQY
cdr3_length: 12; j_call: TRBJ1-1; v_call: TRBV9; cdr3_aa: ASSVAGQGSVAF
cdr3_length: 12; j_call: TRBJ2-1; v_call: TRBV10-3; cdr3_aa: ALRSGGLSNEQF
cdr3_length: 13; j_call: TRBJ2-1; v_call: TRBV12-3/TRBV12-4; cdr3_aa: ASSHKQGIGNEQF
cdr3_length: 12; j_call: TRBJ2-3; v_call: TRBV20-1; cdr3_aa: SVPHRDRGDTQY
cdr3_length: 12; j_call: TRBJ1-1; v_call: TRBV4-2; cdr3_aa: ASSQELGGTEAF
cdr3_length: 14; j_call: TRBJ2-3; v_call: TRBV9; cdr3_aa: ASSVDGGRGTDTQY
cdr3_length: 13; j_call: TRBJ1-2; v_call: TRBV6-1; cdr3_aa: ASSGLTGLGYGYT
cdr3_length: 14; j_call: TRBJ2-1; v_call: TRBV5-1; cdr3_aa: ASGLGPGLGPNEQF
cdr3_length: 12; j_call: TRBJ1-1; v_call: TRBV5-1; cdr3_aa: ASSLTTGNTEAF
cdr3_length: 11; j_call: TRBJ2-5; v_call: TRBV29-1; cdr3_aa: SATQGLGETQY
cdr3_length: 13; j_call: TRBJ2-7; v_call: TRBV25-1; cdr3_aa: ASRSGYAPSYEQY
cdr3_length: 11; j_call: TRBJ2-1; v_call: TRBV12-3/TRBV12-4; cdr3_aa: ASSLDDSGEQF
cdr3_length: 12; j_call: TRBJ2-5; v_call: TRBV5-4; cdr3_aa: ASSLEVGQETQY
cdr3_length: 14; j_call: TRBJ2-1; v_call: TRBV5-6; cdr3_aa: ASSSTSGTIRHEQF
cdr3_length: 13; j_call: TRBJ2-1; v_call: TRBV5-1; cdr3_aa: ASSLMASGHNEQF
cdr3_length: 12; j_call: TRBJ1-2; v_call: TRBV7-2; cdr3_aa: ASSLSEGSYGYT
cdr3_length: 14; j_call: TRBJ2-2; v_call: TRBV9; cdr3_aa: ASSGIRTRNTGELF
cdr3_length: 14; j_call: TRBJ2-3; v_call: TRBV10-2; cdr3_aa: ASSDGTSGTTDTQY
cdr3_length: 12; j_call: TRBJ2-7; v_call: TRBV27; cdr3_aa: ASSPGLGWYEQY
cdr3_length: 13; j_call: TRBJ1-5; v_call: TRBV5-8; cdr3_aa: ASSSPGAVHQPQH
cdr3_length: 13; j_call: TRBJ2-4; v_call: TRBV2; cdr3_aa: ASSATLAAKNIQY
cdr3_length: 16; j_call: TRBJ2-3; v_call: TRBV28; cdr3_aa: ASSLTRTEPLRGDTQY
cdr3_length: 13; j_call: TRBJ2-3; v_call: TRBV5-6; cdr3_aa: ASSFGLASTDTQY
cdr3_length: 14; j_call: TRBJ2-3; v_call: TRBV9; cdr3_aa: ASSVEPGVRTDTQY
cdr3_length: 9; j_call: TRBJ1-1; v_call: TRBV29-1; cdr3_aa: SATGYTEAF
cdr3_length: 12; j_call: TRBJ2-7; v_call: TRBV20-1; cdr3_aa: SAREGSLPYEQY
cdr3_length: 11; j_call: TRBJ2-2; v_call: TRBV12-3/TRBV12-4; cdr3_aa: ASSWTGMGELF
cdr3_length: 11; j_call: TRBJ1-1; v_call: TRBV11-2; cdr3_aa: ASSLRANTEAF
cdr3_length: 10; j_call: TRBJ1-2; v_call: TRBV18; cdr3_aa: ASSPEGNDYT
cdr3_length: 12; j_call: TRBJ1-1; v_call: TRBV7-9; cdr3_aa: ASIQPGGITEAF
cdr3_length: 12; j_call: TRBJ2-2; v_call: TRBV30; cdr3_aa: AWSGGAGTGELF
cdr3_length: 12; j_call: TRBJ2-1; v_call: TRBV5-1; cdr3_aa: ASSCSQGGNEQF
cdr3_length: 11; j_call: TRBJ1-1; v_call: TRBV20-1; cdr3_aa: SAITGGGTEAF
cdr3_length: 13; j_call: TRBJ2-2; v_call: TRBV28; cdr3_aa: ASSLLDLVGGELF
cdr3_length: 12; j_call: TRBJ2-7; v_call: TRBV7-9; cdr3_aa: ASSLSGRRGEQY
cdr3_length: 13; j_call: TRBJ2-1; v_call: TRBV5-1; cdr3_aa: ASRSRVSSYNEQF